Below, 24 T cell receptor delta chains from the same sample are listed, as sequenced in a study of γδ T cells in repeated Plasmodium falciparum infection. TCRdb reran clone calling via CATT on the multiplex PCR reads. The sample records 50,000 to 60,000 delta-chain clones, roughly 2% being singletons. Gammadelta T cells were flow-sorted from PBMC into Vgamma9/Vdelta2+ and Vdelta2-negative populations for bulk analysis. Input material: gamma-delta T cells from blood. These receptors came from a pool of human donors (malaria-infected and uninfected, not separated).

Concerning this clone: With only one base between it and a far larger clone, this is likely a read error. Other DNA sequences of this sample code for an identical CDR3. This chain links TRDV1 with TRDJ1; 12 bases map to TRDD3. Here the J gene was assigned by germline matching of the DNA, as TCRdb has none. The CDR3 loop spans 20 amino acids. Germline CDR1 and CDR2: TSWWSYY and QGS. This chain's CDR3 is CALGEHITRYWGILTDKLIF. The CDR3 bases are TGTGCCCTTGGGGAACACATAACCAGGTACTGGGGGATACTCACCGATAAACTCATCTTT.

This clone was seen ten or more times. TCRdb pairs this DNA with a much larger clone's protein that differs at residue 7, likely a read error; the protein shown was translated from the DNA. This chain links TRDV3 with TRDJ1, with D uncertain. The germline V gene encodes CDR1 TVYSNPD and CDR2 GDNSRS (reference sequence). The CDR3 runs 13 residues. V gave up 4 bases and J gave up 7 bases, with 19 bases separating them. This chain's CDR3 is CAWNARVCGKLIF. CDR3 DNA sequence: TGTGCCTGGAATGCAAGGGTTTGCGGTAAACTCATCTTT.

At least ten counts were recorded for this clone. The chain joins TRDV1 to TRDJ1, with D perhaps TRDD2 (5 bases). Here the J gene was assigned by germline matching of the DNA, as TCRdb has none. The length of the CDR3 is 16 residues. Deletions cut 9 bases from V and 0 bases from J, with 20 bases between. The germline V gene encodes CDR1 TSWWSYY and CDR2 QGS. DNA of the CDR3: TGTGCTCTCCTTCTTAACTACCGGGAGGACACCGATAAACTCATCTTT. Translated, it gives CALLLNYREDTDKLIF.

As regards this clone: Given a far larger clone just one base away, this is likely a sequencing read error. Other DNA sequences in this sample translate to the same CDR3. CDR3 protein: CALGEPAFVPTPGITDKLIF. The DNA for the CDR3 is TGTGCTCTCGGGGAACCAGCTTTCGTTCCTACACCAGGGATCACCGATAAACTCATCTTT. The chain is built from TRDV1 and TRDJ1; 7 positions match TRDD2. TCRdb supplies no J gene; here it was assigned by aligning the nucleotide sequence to germline. Germline V gives CDR1 TSWWSYY, CDR2 QGS. There are 20 residues in the CDR3.

This clone has a count of ten or more. The same CDR3 can be traced to other DNA sequences in this sample. The CDR3 DNA sequence: TGTGCTCTTGGGGAACGGTGGGTCTACCCCCTTTTGTGGGGGATACGCGAAACCGATAAACTCATCTTT. Amino acid sequence: CALGERWVYPLLWGIRETDKLIF. This chain uses TRDV1 with TRDJ1, with 11 bases lining up with TRDD3. Germline V gene data show CDR1 as TSWWSYY and CDR2 as QGS. V shed 1 base and J 2 bases; nucleotides not matched to a gene: 24. The CDR3 has 23 residues.

In the case of this clone: A read error likely explains why the TCRdb protein, taken from a much larger clone, differs from this DNA's translation at residue 4; the protein shown is translated from the DNA. The chain couples TRDV2 to TRDJ1; a possible D gene is TRDD3 (5 bases). No J segment appears in TCRdb, so it was assigned here by matching the sequence to germline. CDR3 length equals 18 residues. CDR1 is GEAIGNYY, CDR2 EKD, per germline. CDR3 DNA sequence: TGTGCCTGTGCCACCGTCGACGGGATTAAACGGTACACCGATAAACTCATCTTT. It specifies CACATVDGIKRYTDKLIF.

This clone was seen a handful of times. The likely explanation is a read error, given a far larger clone one base away. The sample carries other DNA sequences with the same CDR3. The chain joins TRDV3 to TRDJ1, with 8 bases identical to TRDD3. This CDR3 has 15 residues. CDR1 and CDR2 (germline): TVYSNPD, GDNSRS (reference sequence). For the CDR3, the DNA is TGTGCCTCCCAGGGGGATAATCCGTACACCGACAAACTCATCTTT. This sequence encodes CASQGDNPYTDKLIF.

In this sample, this clone turned up many times. This likely stems from a read error, as it lies one base from a far larger clone. The sample has other DNA sequences that encode this CDR3 too. V usage is TRDV2 and J usage is TRDJ1, with 7 bases lining up with TRDD3. The J gene was missing in TCRdb and was found by matching the end of the DNA to germline. The germline gives CDR1 GEAIGNYY, CDR2 EKD. The CDR3 runs to 18 residues. Trimming cost V 3 bases and J 0 bases; bases outside gene matches: 15. CDR3 bases: TGTGCCTGTGACTTATTAGGGTGGGGGACCCCATACACCGATAAACTCATCTTT. It encodes CACDLLGWGTPYTDKLIF.

Concerning this clone itself: With only one base between it and a far larger clone, this is likely a read error. The identical CDR3 is also encoded by other nucleotide sequences in the sample. The chain links TRDV3 to TRDJ1; 8 bases align to TRDD2. V shed 1 base, J shed 0 bases, and the junction held 22 bases outside the gene matches. Germline V gives CDR1 TVYSNPD, CDR2 GDNSRS (reference sequence). The CDR3 contains 20 residues. CDR3 amino acids: CAFKRPSYHRVTYYTDKLIF. For the CDR3, the DNA is TGTGCCTTTAAGAGGCCTTCCTATCATCGTGTGACATATTACACCGATAAACTCATCTTT.

In this sample, this clone turned up many times. A much larger clone sits a single nucleotide away, making a read error possible. The rearrangement links TRDV1 to TRDJ1; D possibly matches TRDD2 or TRDD3 (7 bases each). V was trimmed by 1 base and J by 3 bases, leaving 24 bases between them. The CDR3 spans 19 residues. From germline, CDR1 is TSWWSYY and CDR2 QGS. CDR3 in DNA: TGTGCTCTTGGGGAACCCTTCCTCAATCGTGGATACGAAGCCGATAAACTCATCTTT. It encodes CALGEPFLNRGYEADKLIF.

This clone was detected a few times. TCRdb's protein for this DNA is that of a much larger clone and differs from the translation at residue 17, likely a read error; the protein shown is the DNA translation. The chain uses TRDV1 and TRDJ2, with D tentatively TRDD3 (7 bases). The J gene is absent in TCRdb and was assigned here via DNA matching to germline. Germline loops: CDR1 TSWWSYY, CDR2 QGS. The CDR3 has 21 residues. In DNA form, the CDR3 reads TGTGCTCTTGGGGAGCTACCCCTTCCCCCCTGGGGGTTTACTTTGACAGTACAACTCTTCTTT. It yields the protein CALGELPLPPWGFTLTVQLFF.

About this clone: A read error is likely here: a far larger clone is one base away. Additional DNA sequences in this sample encode the identical CDR3. The gene calls are TRDV1 and TRDJ1; the D gene is possibly TRDD3 (10 bases). CDR3 length: 29 amino acids. Germline-derived CDR1 and CDR2 are TSWWSYY and QGS. With 0 bases removed from V and 0 bases from J, the gap between germline ends came to 50 bases. The CDR3 nucleotides read TGTGCTCTTGGGGAACTCCACTTCCCCTTCCTACAGTTTTTGAGGGGGATACGTACAGCTACGGGGTACACCGATAAACTCATCTTT. As protein: CALGELHFPFLQFLRGIRTATGYTDKLIF.

About this clone itself: The protein recorded in TCRdb matches a much larger clone and deviates from this DNA's translation at residue 15, suggesting a read error; the protein here is obtained by translating the DNA. The rearrangement uses TRDV1 and TRDJ1, with TRDD3 matching over 12 bases. The J gene is absent in TCRdb and was assigned here via DNA matching to germline. The CDR3 spans 21 residues. Germline CDR1 is TSWWSYY and CDR2 is QGS. V shed 5 bases and J 2 bases; nucleotides not matched to a gene: 21. Here the CDR3 reads CALGHIQPYWGIQGTTDKLIF. In DNA form, the CDR3 reads TGTGCTCTTGGGCATATCCAGCCCTACTGGGGGATACAGGGTACGACCGATAAACTCATCTTT.

As concerns this clone: TCRdb lists the protein of a much larger clone for this DNA, which differs at residue 12, so this is likely a read error; the protein given here is translated from the DNA itself. The chain is built from TRDV1 and TRDJ1, with TRDD3 matching 8 bases. The J gene is absent in TCRdb and was assigned here via DNA matching to germline. CDR1 is TSWWSYY and CDR2 is QGS in the germline V gene. The CDR3 extends over 21 amino acids. J was trimmed by 0 bases and V by 2 bases; bases with no gene match: 20. CDR3 DNA sequence: TGTGCTCTTGGGGAATTAAGTCCTGTATGGGGGATGGCTCTGTACACCGATAAACTCATCTTT. Its protein product is CALGELSPVWGMALYTDKLIF.

At least ten counts were recorded for this clone. This probably arose from a read error, given a far larger clone one base away. The same CDR3 arises from other DNA sequences in this sample as well. The V call is TRDV1, the J call TRDJ1, with 12 bases that match TRDD3. In germline, CDR1 is TSWWSYY, CDR2 QGS. The CDR3 length is 20 residues. J lost 5 bases, V lost 5 bases, and 21 bases had no gene match. The CDR3 is CALGRGKTPWTGGYRDKLIF. The DNA of the CDR3 is TGTGCTCTTGGGAGGGGGAAGACCCCCTGGACTGGGGGATACCGAGATAAACTCATCTTT.

In its sample, this clone was seen many times. The likely explanation is a read error, given a far larger clone one base away. Distinct nucleotide sequences in the sample also encode this CDR3. The chain is built from TRDV1 and TRDJ1; D ambiguous. Germline V gives CDR1 TSWWSYY, CDR2 QGS. The CDR3 spans 14 residues. V lost 3 bases and J lost 11, with 19 bases in between. This CDR3 reads CALGDPSGGIRLIF. CDR3 in DNA: TGTGCTCTTGGGGACCCTAGTGGCGGAATTAGGCTCATCTTT.

This clone was counted between two and nine times. A far larger clone differs by one base, so this is likely a read error. This CDR3 is also generated by other DNA sequences in the sample. This chain uses TRDV1 with TRDJ1; a weak D match, TRDD3 (5 bases). TCRdb offers no J gene call, so here the DNA was matched to germline to obtain one. The CDR3 runs 22 residues. V lost 1 base to trimming and J lost 1 base, with 31 bases between them. Germline loops: CDR1 TSWWSYY, CDR2 QGS. CDR3 region: CALGEPYHRPGTWDRCTDKLIF. CDR3 coding DNA: TGTGCTCTTGGGGAACCCTATCATAGGCCGGGGACCTGGGATCGATGCACCGATAAACTCATCTTT.

A note on this clone: A far larger clone is just one base off, so this is likely a read error. Other DNA sequences within the sample encode an identical CDR3. V and J are TRDV1 and TRDJ1; 10 nucleotides agree with TRDD3. TCRdb offers no J gene call, so here the DNA was matched to germline to obtain one. This CDR3 comprises 21 residues. V was pared by 2 bases and J by 1 base, with 19 bases of the junction left unmatched. Per germline, CDR1 TSWWSYY and CDR2 QGS. CDR3 amino acids: CALGEGTLSVLGDRGTDKLIF. CDR3 coding DNA: TGTGCTCTTGGGGAAGGAACTTTATCCGTGCTGGGGGATAGGGGCACCGATAAACTCATCTTT.

With regard to this clone: This likely stems from a read error, as it lies one base from a far larger clone. The same CDR3 arises from other DNA sequences in this sample as well. The V gene is listed as TRDV1; no J gene was called; the tabulated D call, TRDD3, remains unverified against the DNA. The germline V gene encodes CDR1 TSWWSYY and CDR2 QGS. The CDR3 runs to 25 residues. This chain's CDR3 is CALGEQGFSQVLGDTISPWTDKLIF. The CDR3 region has the DNA TGTGCTCTTGGGGAACAGGGCTTCTCACAAGTACTGGGGGATACCATATCGCCGTGGACCGATAAACTCATCTTC.

A few counts support this clone. The TCRdb protein, from a much larger clone, departs from this DNA's translation at residue 3, likely by read error; the protein shown derives from the DNA. This sequence joins TRDV1 and TRDJ1, with 11 bases that match TRDD3. TCRdb does not report a J gene; here it was assigned by matching the DNA to germline references. Germline CDR1 TSWWSYY, CDR2 QGS. The CDR3 spans 26 residues. CDR3 nucleotides: TGTGCTTTTGGGGAACCTAGACGCATCCCGTACTGGGGGATAATCGGGATCGGGGGGCCTCGTCATAAACTCATCTTT. This gives the protein CAFGEPRRIPYWGIIGIGGPRHKLIF.

This clone was seen only a few times. The protein held in TCRdb is that of a much larger clone and does not match this DNA's translation at residue 16, likely because of a read error; the protein shown is translated from the DNA. This chain uses TRDV1 with TRDJ1; 9 nucleotides line up with TRDD3. TCRdb does not report a J gene; here it was assigned by matching the DNA to germline references. Trimming removed 1 base from V and 0 bases from J; junction bases left unmatched: 27. Germline-derived CDR1 and CDR2 are TSWWSYY and QGS. The CDR3 runs 24 residues. As DNA, the CDR3 is TGTGCTCTTGGGGAACGGGTCTGTCATGCTCGTAGGGGGATACTTCCTTTGTACACCGATAAACTCATCTTT. As protein: CALGERVCHARRGILPLYTDKLIF.

A note on this clone: TCRdb records a much larger clone's protein for this DNA, with a difference at residue 12 that likely arises from a read error; the protein given is the translation of the DNA. The chain carries TRAV38-2/DV8 and TRDJ1; D is possibly TRDD3 (5 bases). Germline matching of the DNA provided the J gene here, since TCRdb leaves it blank. Trimming removed 0 bases from V and 5 bases from J, with 29 bases in between. CDR1 TSESDYY and CDR2 QEAYKQQN come from the germline V gene. This CDR3 region has 20 residues. The DNA for the CDR3 is TGTGCTTATAGGAGCGGCACTGCTTTCCGAGTCTGGGATCGCAGGGATAAACTCATCTTT. Protein: CAYRSGTAFRVWDRRDKLIF.

This clone came up many times. This likely traces to a read error, being one base from a far larger clone. The sample contains more than one DNA sequence encoding this CDR3. The CDR3 loop reads CAFHPSPPNVRDRLGKLIF. The CDR3 DNA reads TGTGCGTTCCATCCCTCTCCACCGAACGTACGGGATCGTTTGGGTAAACTCATCTTT. This rearrangement joins TRDV3 to TRDJ1; the D gene is possibly TRDD3 (5 bases). TCRdb leaves out the J gene; it was filled in here by matching the DNA to germline. Germline-derived CDR1 and CDR2 are TVYSNPD and GDNSRS (reference sequence). The CDR3 covers 19 residues.

Notes on this clone: The translation of this DNA and the TCRdb protein of a much larger clone differ at residue 6, probably owing to a read error; the protein shown here is translated from the DNA. The rearrangement uses TRDV1 and TRDJ1, with a possible D match to TRDD3 (5 bases). The germline CDR1 and CDR2 sequences are TSWWSYY and QGS. The CDR3 consists of 21 residues. The CDR3 reads CALVEPPGVQGMIFIPDKLIF. DNA for the CDR3: TGTGCTCTTGTGGAACCCCCAGGGGTCCAAGGGATGATCTTCATACCCGATAAACTCATCTTT.